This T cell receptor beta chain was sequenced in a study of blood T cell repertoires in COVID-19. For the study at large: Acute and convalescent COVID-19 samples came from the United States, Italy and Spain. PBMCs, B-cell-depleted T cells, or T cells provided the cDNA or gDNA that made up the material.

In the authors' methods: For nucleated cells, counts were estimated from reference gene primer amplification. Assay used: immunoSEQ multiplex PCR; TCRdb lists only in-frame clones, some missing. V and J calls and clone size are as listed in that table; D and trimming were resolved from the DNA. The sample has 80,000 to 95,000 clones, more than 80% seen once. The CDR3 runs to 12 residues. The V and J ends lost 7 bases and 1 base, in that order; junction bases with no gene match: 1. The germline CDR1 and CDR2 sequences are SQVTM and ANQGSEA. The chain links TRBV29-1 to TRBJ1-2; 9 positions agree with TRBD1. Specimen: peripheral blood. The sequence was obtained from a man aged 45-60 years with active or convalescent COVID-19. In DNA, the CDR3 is TGCAGCGGGGGACAGGGTAACTATGGCTACACCTTC. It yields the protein CSGGQGNYGYTF.